One sample yielded the 13 T cell receptor beta chains listed below, sequenced in a study of T cell responses to AZD1222 COVID-19 vaccine. Generated by immunoSEQ multiplex PCR, the TCRdb table keeps only in-frame clones and is missing some. The sample holds about 110,000 clones, approximately 94% seen once. The source material was peripheral blood, sampled 28 days after the second AZD1222 dose. The receptors were gathered from an adult who received the AZD1222 COVID-19 vaccine.

The chain links TRBV20-1 to TRBJ2-7; TRBD1 or TRBD2 may be the D gene (5 bases each). Germline V gives CDR1 DFQATT, CDR2 SNEGSKA (reference sequence). The CDR3 runs to 11 residues. V lost 5 bases and J 6 bases, leaving 11 bases between the germline ends. CDR3 bases: TGCAGTGCTCCGTGGGGGAGCGAGCAGTACTTC. Its translation: CSAPWGSEQYF.

The gene calls are TRBV11-2 and TRBJ2-5; 11 bases fit TRBD2. Germline V gene lookup returns CDR1 SGHAT and CDR2 FQNNGV. CDR3 length: 17 amino acids. After removal of 0 bases from V and 5 bases from J, the junction contained 8 bases not matched to a gene. The CDR3 reads CASSLEVTSGGRETQYF. In nucleotides, the CDR3 is TGTGCCAGCAGCTTAGAGGTAACTAGCGGGGGTCGGGAGACCCAGTACTTC.

The chain recombines TRBV7-9 with TRBJ1-6; TRBD1 matches 10 bases. Germline-derived CDR1 and CDR2 are SEHNR and FQNEAQ (reference sequence). V lost 3 bases, J lost 5 bases, and 4 bases stayed unmatched. There are 16 residues in the CDR3. CDR3 sequence reads: CASSFYGTGDNSPLHF. As DNA, the CDR3 is TGTGCCAGCAGCTTCTACGGGACAGGGGATAATTCACCCCTCCACTTT.

This clone showed up just once. CDR3 sequence (DNA): TGCGCCAGCAGCCCCGGACAGGGGGCGCTTGCCTACGAGCAGTACTTC. Translation: CASSPGQGALAYEQYF. V is TRBV5-1 and J is TRBJ2-7, with TRBD1 identical over 11 bases. CDR1 is SGHRS, CDR2 YFSETQ, per germline. The CDR3 is 16 residues long. The trim removed 4 bases at V and 2 bases at J, leaving 8 bases unmatched. Variable domain in full (rest from reference TRBV5-1 and TRBJ2-7): KAGVTQTPRYLIKTRGQQVTLSCSPISGHRSVSWYQQTPGQGLQFLFEYFSETQRNKGNFPGRFSGRQFSNSRSEMNVSTLELGDSALYLCASSPGQGALAYEQYFGPGTRLTVT.

The rearrangement links TRBV6-5 to TRBJ1-6; no firm D call. The V end lost 6 bases, the J end lost 7 bases, and 10 bases lay between the germline ends. The CDR3 runs to 13 residues. Germline V gene sequence: CDR1 MNHEY, CDR2 SVGAGI. CDR3 loop: CASRRSPNSPLHF. The CDR3 DNA follows: TGTGCCAGCAGAAGATCACCCAATTCACCCCTCCACTTT.

The rearrangement uses TRBV12-2 and TRBJ1-2. TRBV12-2 is annotated as a pseudogene. This CDR3 has 15 amino acids. CDR3 sequence: CASRRLDRKNYGYTF. The DNA of the CDR3 is TGTGCAAGTCGCCGCCTGGACCGAAAAAACTATGGCTACACCTTC.

The table lists this clone with a count of one. The chain couples TRBV7-6 to TRBJ1-6, with TRBD1 as a possible D gene (6 bases). Trimming shortened V by 6 bases and J by 7 bases, and 16 bases separated the two germline ends. The CDR3 runs to 15 residues. CDR1 and CDR2 from the germline V gene are SGHVS and FNYEAQ. The CDR3 sequence is CASRPTGTRNSPLHF. The CDR3 nucleotides read TGTGCCAGCAGGCCTACCGGGACACGGAATTCACCCCTCCACTTT. Full variable domain (remainder filled in from reference TRBV7-6 and TRBJ1-6): GAGVSQSPRYKVTKRGQDVALRCDPISGHVSLYWYRQALGQGPEFLTYFNYEAQQDKSGLPNDRFSAERPEGSISTLTIQRTEQRDSAMYRCASRPTGTRNSPLHFGNGTRLTVT.

This clone was detected only once. The rearrangement links TRBV5-6 to TRBJ1-5; D gene unclear. This CDR3 contains 15 residues. The germline V and J ends were trimmed by 0 bases and 2 bases, with 9 bases remaining between them. The germline gives CDR1 SGHDT, CDR2 YYEEEE. Here the CDR3 reads CASSLEGSGNQPQHF. The CDR3 nucleotides are TGTGCCAGCAGCTTGGAAGGGTCTGGCAATCAGCCCCAGCATTTT.

The V and J genes are TRBV5-1 and TRBJ1-2; D perhaps matches TRBD1 (6 bases). Per the germline V gene, CDR1 is SGHRS and CDR2 is YFSETQ. Trimming removed 4 bases from V and 0 bases from J, with 16 bases in between. The CDR3 runs 16 residues. Here the CDR3 reads CASSPQQGTANYGYTF. CDR3 nucleotides: TGCGCCAGCAGCCCACAACAGGGTACAGCTAACTATGGCTACACCTTC. The full variable domain, its missing parts supplied by reference TRBV5-1 and TRBJ1-2, is KAGVTQTPRYLIKTRGQQVTLSCSPISGHRSVSWYQQTPGQGLQFLFEYFSETQRNKGNFPGRFSGRQFSNSRSEMNVSTLELGDSALYLCASSPQQGTANYGYTFGSGTRLTVV.

The rearrangement uses TRBV20-1 and TRBJ1-3, with D possibly matching TRBD1 (5 bases). CDR1 is DFQATT, CDR2 SNEGSKA, per germline (reference sequence). The CDR3 runs to 14 residues. V lost 3 bases and J 4 bases, leaving 13 bases between the germline ends. The CDR3 is CSASFGGVGNTIYF. The CDR3 region has the DNA TGCAGTGCTAGTTTCGGAGGGGTCGGAAACACCATATATTTT.

The chain combines TRBV7-8 with TRBJ1-4, with D uncertain. Germline V gene data show CDR1 as SGHVS and CDR2 as FQNEAQ. Trimming cost V 5 bases and J 7 bases, with 11 bases left between them. The CDR3 contains 13 residues. In nucleotides, the CDR3 is TGTGCCAGCAGCCCCTATCATCGTGAAAAACTGTTTTTT. Translation: CASSPYHREKLFF.

The chain has TRBV30 and TRBJ1-5; TRBD1 matches at 9 bases. CDR1 GTSNPN and CDR2 SVGIG come from the germline V gene (reference sequence). This CDR3 has 13 residues. V shed 5 bases, J shed 4 bases, and the junction held 3 bases outside the gene matches. CDR3 region: CAWGGTGNQPQHF. DNA of the CDR3: TGTGCCTGGGGGGGGACAGGGAATCAGCCCCAGCATTTT. The variable domain in full, completed from reference TRBV30 and TRBJ1-5, reads SQTIHQWPATLVQPVGSPLSLECTVEGTSNPNLYWYRQAAGRGLQLLFYSVGIGQISSEVPQNLSASRPQDRQFILSSKKLLLSDSGFYLCAWGGTGNQPQHFGDGTRLSIL.

The chain couples TRBV10-2 to TRBJ1-5; D gene ambiguous. From germline, CDR1 is WSHSY and CDR2 SAAADI. V lost 0 bases and J 3 bases, leaving 9 bases between the germline ends. The CDR3 contains 15 residues. Written as DNA, the CDR3 is TGCGCCAGCAGTGAGTCGGGGAGTCACAATCAGCCCCAGCATTTT. Its protein is CASSESGSHNQPQHF.